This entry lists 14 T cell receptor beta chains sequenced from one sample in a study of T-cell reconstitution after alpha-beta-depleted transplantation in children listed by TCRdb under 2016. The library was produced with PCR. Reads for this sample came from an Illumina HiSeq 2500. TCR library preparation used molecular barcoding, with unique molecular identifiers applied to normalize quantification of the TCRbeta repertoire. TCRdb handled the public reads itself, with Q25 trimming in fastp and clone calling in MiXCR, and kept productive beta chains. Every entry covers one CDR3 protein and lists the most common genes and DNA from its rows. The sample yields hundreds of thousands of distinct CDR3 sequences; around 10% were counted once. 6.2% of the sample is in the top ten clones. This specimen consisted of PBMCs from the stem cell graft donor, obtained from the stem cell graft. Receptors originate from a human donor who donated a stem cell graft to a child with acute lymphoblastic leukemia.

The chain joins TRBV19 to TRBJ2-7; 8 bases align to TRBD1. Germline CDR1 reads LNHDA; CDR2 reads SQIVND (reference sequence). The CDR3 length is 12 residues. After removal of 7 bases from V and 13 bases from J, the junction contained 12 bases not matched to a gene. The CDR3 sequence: CASTGQGMTLYF. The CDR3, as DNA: TGTGCCAGTACAGGACAGGGAATGACGCTCTACTTC.

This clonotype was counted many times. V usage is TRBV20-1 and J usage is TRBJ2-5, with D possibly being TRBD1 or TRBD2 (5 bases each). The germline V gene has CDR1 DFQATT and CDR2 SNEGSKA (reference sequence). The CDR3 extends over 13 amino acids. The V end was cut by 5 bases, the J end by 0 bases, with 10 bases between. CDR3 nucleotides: TGCAGTGCTGCCGGGACCAACCAAGAGACCCAGTACTTC. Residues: CSAAGTNQETQYF.

The CDR3 sequence: CASSLLQGDEQYF. The DNA for the CDR3 is TGTGCCAGCAGCTTACTTCAGGGTGACGAGCAGTACTTC. The chain uses TRBV7-8 and TRBJ2-7; TRBD1 might be the D (5 bases). V lost 2 bases and J lost 5, with 10 bases in between. Looked up from germline, CDR1 is SGHVS and CDR2 is FQNEAQ. The CDR3 is made up of 13 amino acids.

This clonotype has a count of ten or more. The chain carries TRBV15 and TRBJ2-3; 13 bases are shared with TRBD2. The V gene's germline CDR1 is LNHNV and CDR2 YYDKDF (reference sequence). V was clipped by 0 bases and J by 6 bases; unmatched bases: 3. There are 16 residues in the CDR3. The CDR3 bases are TGTGCCACCAGCAGAGATACTAGCGGGGGGGCGGATACGCAGTATTTT. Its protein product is CATSRDTSGGADTQYF.

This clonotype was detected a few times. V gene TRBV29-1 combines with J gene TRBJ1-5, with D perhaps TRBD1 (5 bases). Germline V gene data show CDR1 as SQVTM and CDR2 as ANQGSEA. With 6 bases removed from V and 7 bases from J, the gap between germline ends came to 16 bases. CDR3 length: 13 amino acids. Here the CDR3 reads CSVSILEGQPQHF. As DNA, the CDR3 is TGCAGCGTCTCGATATTGGAGGGGCAGCCCCAGCATTTT.

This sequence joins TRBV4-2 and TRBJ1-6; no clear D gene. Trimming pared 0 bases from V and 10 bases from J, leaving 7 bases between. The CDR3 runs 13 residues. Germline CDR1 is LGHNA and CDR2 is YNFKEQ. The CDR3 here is CASSQDTGSPLHF. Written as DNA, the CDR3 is TGTGCCAGCAGCCAAGATACGGGCTCACCCCTCCACTTT.

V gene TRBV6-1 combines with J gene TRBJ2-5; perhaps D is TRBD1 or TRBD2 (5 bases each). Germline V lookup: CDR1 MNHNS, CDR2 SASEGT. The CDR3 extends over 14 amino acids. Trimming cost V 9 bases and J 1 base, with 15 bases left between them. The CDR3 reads CASGGWGSQETQYF. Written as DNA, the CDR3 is TGTGCCAGTGGAGGTTGGGGCTCCCAAGAGACCCAGTACTTC.

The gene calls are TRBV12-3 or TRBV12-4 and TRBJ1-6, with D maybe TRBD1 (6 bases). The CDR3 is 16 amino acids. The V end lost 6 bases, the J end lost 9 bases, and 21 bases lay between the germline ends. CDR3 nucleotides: TGTGCCAGCAGCCTTACAGGGCGCCCGGGCGGTTCACCCCTCCACTTT. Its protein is CASSLTGRPGGSPLHF.

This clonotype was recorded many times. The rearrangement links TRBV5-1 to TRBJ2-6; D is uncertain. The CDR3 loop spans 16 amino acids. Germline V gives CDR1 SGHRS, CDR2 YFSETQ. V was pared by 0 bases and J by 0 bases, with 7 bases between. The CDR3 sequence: CASSLAQLSGANVLTF. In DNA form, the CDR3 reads TGCGCCAGCAGCTTGGCACAGCTCTCTGGGGCCAACGTCCTGACTTTC. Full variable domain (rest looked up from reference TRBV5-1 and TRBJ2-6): KAGVTQTPRYLIKTRGQQVTLSCSPISGHRSVSWYQQTPGQGLQFLFEYFSETQRNKGNFPGRFSGRQFSNSRSEMNVSTLELGDSALYLCASSLAQLSGANVLTFGAGSRLTVL.

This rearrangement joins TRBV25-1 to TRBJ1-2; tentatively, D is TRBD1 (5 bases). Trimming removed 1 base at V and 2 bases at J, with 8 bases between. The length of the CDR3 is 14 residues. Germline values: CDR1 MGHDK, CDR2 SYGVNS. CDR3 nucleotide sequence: TGTGCCAGCAGTGAATGGGGCAGGAACTATGGCTACACCTTC. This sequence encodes CASSEWGRNYGYTF.

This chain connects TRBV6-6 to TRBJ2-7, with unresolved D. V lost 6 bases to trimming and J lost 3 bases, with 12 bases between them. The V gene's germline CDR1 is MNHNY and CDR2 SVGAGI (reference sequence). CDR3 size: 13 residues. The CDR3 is CASREPPGYEQYF. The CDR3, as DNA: TGTGCCAGCAGAGAACCACCGGGCTACGAGCAGTACTTC.

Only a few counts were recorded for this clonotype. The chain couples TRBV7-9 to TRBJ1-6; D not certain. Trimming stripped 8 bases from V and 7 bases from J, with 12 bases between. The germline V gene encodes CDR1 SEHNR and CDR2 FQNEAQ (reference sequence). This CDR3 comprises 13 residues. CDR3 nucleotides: TGTGCCAGCGGCGAACCCCCGAATTCACCCCTCCACTTT. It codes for CASGEPPNSPLHF.

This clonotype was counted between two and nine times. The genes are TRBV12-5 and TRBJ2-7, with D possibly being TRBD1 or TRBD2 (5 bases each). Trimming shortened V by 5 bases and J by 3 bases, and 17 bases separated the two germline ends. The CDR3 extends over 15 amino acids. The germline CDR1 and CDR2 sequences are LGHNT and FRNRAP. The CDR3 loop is CASGRTGTGIYEQYF. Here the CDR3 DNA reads TGTGCTAGTGGTCGTACCGGGACGGGAATCTACGAGCAGTACTTC.

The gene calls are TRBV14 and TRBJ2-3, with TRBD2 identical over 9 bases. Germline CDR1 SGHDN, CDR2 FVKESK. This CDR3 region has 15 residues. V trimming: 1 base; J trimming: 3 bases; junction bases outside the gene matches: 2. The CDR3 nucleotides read TGTGCCAGCAGCCAAGCGGGACTAGCTACAGATACGCAGTATTTT. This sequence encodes CASSQAGLATDTQYF.